Listed below are T cell receptor beta chains from one sample, sequenced in a study of T cell clonotyping in hematopoietic cell transplantation. Repertoires were generated with immunoSEQ multiplex PCR, while TCRdb's copy carries only in-frame clones and drops some. The sample contains about 36,000 clones, around 95% of which appear only once. Sequenced here: peripheral blood mononuclear cells, sampled before stem cell transplant. These receptors all stem from a man in his forties or fifties with chronic myeloid leukemia. Some clones in this sample may be carry-over from other donors' samples. CDR3s include the opening cysteine and the closing phenylalanine or tryptophan. Each record gives: D gene, J gene, clone size, V gene, CDR3 DNA, CDR3 protein. A D gene is named only where the DNA matches it firmly. The listing skips clone size in some rows; elsewhere it reads once, few, many or a size class.

D: TRBD1
J: TRBJ2-1
size: -
V: TRBV5-1
DNA: TGCGCCAGTACCGGGACAGGGGGCCCGAATGAGCAGTTCTTC
CDR3: CASTGTGGPNEQFF

D: TRBD1
J: TRBJ1-2
size: -
V: TRBV7-2
DNA: TGTGCCAGCAGCCAGGACCTTGGACAGGGCTATGGCTACACCTTC
CDR3: CASSQDLGQGYGYTF

D: TRBD2
J: TRBJ2-7
size: -
V: TRBV9
DNA: TGTGCCAGCAGCGTAGAGCCTAGCGGGGGTGATAACGAGCAGTACTTC
CDR3: CASSVEPSGGDNEQYF

D: -
J: TRBJ1-2
size: -
V: TRBV2
DNA: TGTGCCAGCAGTGTTAGGGCAGGGGATACCTATGGCTACACCTTC
CDR3: CASSVRAGDTYGYTF

D: -
J: TRBJ1-5
size: -
V: TRBV30
DNA: TGTGCCTGGAGTAAACAGGAGGATCAGCCCCAGCATTTT
CDR3: CAWSKQEDQPQHF

D: -
J: TRBJ2-1
size: -
V: TRBV2
DNA: TGTGCCAGCAAGGCAGCTGGAGATTTCTTC
CDR3: CASKAAGDFF

D: -
J: TRBJ1-5
size: -
V: TRBV4-2
DNA: TGTGCCAGCAGCCAAGAACGGAGCAATCAGCCCCAGCATTTT
CDR3: CASSQERSNQPQHF

D: -
J: TRBJ1-4
size: -
V: TRBV28
DNA: TGTGCCAGCAGCTACGGGGGATATAGTGAAAAACTGTTTTTT
CDR3: CASSYGGYSEKLFF

D: -
J: TRBJ2-1
size: -
V: TRBV4-3
DNA: TGCGCCAGCAGCCAAGATAACGCTAGGACGCTCAGAGGCGAGCAGTTCTTC
CDR3: CASSQDNARTLRGEQFF

D: -
J: TRBJ2-7
size: -
V: TRBV11-2
DNA: TGTGCCAGCAGCTTAGTAGATAACTACGAGCAGTACTTC
CDR3: CASSLVDNYEQYF

D: TRBD1
J: TRBJ2-3
size: -
V: TRBV30
DNA: TGTGCCTGGAGGGGGGGGACAGGGGCGGCAGATACGCAGTATTTT
CDR3: CAWRGGTGAADTQYF

D: TRBD1
J: TRBJ1-2
size: -
V: TRBV30
DNA: TGTGCCTGGAGTCTAACAGGGGGTATACGGGGCTACACCTTC
CDR3: CAWSLTGGIRGYTF

D: -
J: TRBJ1-1
size: once
V: TRBV5-1
DNA: TGCGCCAGCAGCGGCGACAGCTACACTGAAGCTTTCTTT
CDR3: CASSGDSYTEAFF

D: TRBD1
J: TRBJ1-1
size: -
V: TRBV7-2
DNA: TGTGCCAGCAGCCTCGGGACAGCTATGAACACTGAAGCTTTCTTT
CDR3: CASSLGTAMNTEAFF

D: -
J: TRBJ1-1
size: once
V: TRBV7-9
DNA: TGTGCCAGCACCTCGTCACGATCTGGCTCCAACACTGAAGCTTTCTTT
CDR3: CASTSSRSGSNTEAFF

D: -
J: TRBJ2-1
size: once
V: TRBV4-1
DNA: TGCGCCAGCAGCCAGCTACTACTGGCGGGGAGCTCGAACGATGAGCAGTTCTTC
CDR3: CASSQLLLAGSSNDEQFF

D: TRBD1
J: TRBJ1-4
size: -
V: TRBV5-4
DNA: TGTGCCAGCAGGGGACAGGGAGCTGAAAAACTGTTTTTT
CDR3: CASRGQGAEKLFF

D: -
J: TRBJ2-7
size: -
V: TRBV12-1
DNA: TGTGCCAGCAGCTCCACGAGGGACGGTCCCTACGAGCAGTACTTC
CDR3: CASSSTRDGPYEQYF

D: -
J: TRBJ1-1
size: -
V: TRBV2
DNA: TGTGCCAGCAGTGACCTTCAAACAGGGAACACTGAAGCTTTCTTT
CDR3: CASSDLQTGNTEAFF

D: -
J: TRBJ1-2
size: -
V: TRBV5-4
DNA: TGTGCCAGCCTGGACTTGTTCGCCTATGGCTACACCTTC
CDR3: CASLDLFAYGYTF

D: -
J: TRBJ1-5
size: -
V: TRBV28
DNA: TGTGCCAGCATCCTAGGAATTAAGGGCGGGAATCAGCCCCAGCATTTT
CDR3: CASILGIKGGNQPQHF

D: -
J: TRBJ2-3
size: -
V: TRBV5-6
DNA: TGTGCCAGCAGCTTGTATTTTAGTCGAGATACGCAGTATTTT
CDR3: CASSLYFSRDTQYF

D: TRBD1
J: TRBJ1-1
size: -
V: TRBV11-2
DNA: TGTGCCAGCAGCTTGACAGGGGTGGGAGCTTTCTTT
CDR3: CASSLTGVGAFF

D: TRBD2
J: TRBJ2-5
size: -
V: TRBV5-1
DNA: TGCGCCAGCAGCTTTTCGTTAAATGCGGGGGGAATCCAAGAGACCCAGTACTTC
CDR3: CASSFSLNAGGIQETQYF

D: TRBD1
J: TRBJ1-2
size: once
V: TRBV14
DNA: TGTGCCAGCAGCCAAGATCCAGGAAACAGGGGTGGATATGGCTACACCTTC
CDR3: CASSQDPGNRGGYGYTF

D: -
J: TRBJ2-1
size: -
V: TRBV6-1
DNA: TGTGCCAGCAGCGCGGGGCTCCCACGGGATGAGCAGTTCTTC
CDR3: CASSAGLPRDEQFF

D: TRBD2
J: TRBJ2-1
size: -
V: TRBV28
DNA: TGTGCCAGCAGTCCCCCGGGTCGCGGGGGTATTAATGAGCAGTTCTTC
CDR3: CASSPPGRGGINEQFF

D: -
J: TRBJ1-1
size: -
V: TRBV7-8
DNA: TGTGCCAGCAGCCTGGACAGGAACACTGAAGCTTTCTTT
CDR3: CASSLDRNTEAFF

D: -
J: TRBJ1-4
size: -
V: TRBV6-6
DNA: TGTGCCAGCAGTCCCTCGATTCACCCGGGTGAAAAACTGTTTTTT
CDR3: CASSPSIHPGEKLFF

D: -
J: TRBJ1-4
size: -
V: TRBV6-5
DNA: TGTGCCAGCAGGGGTCGGGGGGCTGGCGAAAAACTGTTTTTT
CDR3: CASRGRGAGEKLFF

D: -
J: TRBJ2-3
size: -
V: TRBV2
DNA: TGTGCCAGCAGTGCCCTCTTCGGAGATACGCAGTATTTT
CDR3: CASSALFGDTQYF

D: -
J: TRBJ1-2
size: -
V: TRBV25-1
DNA: TGTGCCAGCAGTGAATTTGGGTCGTGGGGGGAAACATATGGCTACACCTTC
CDR3: CASSEFGSWGETYGYTF

D: -
J: TRBJ1-1
size: -
V: TRBV28
DNA: TGTGCCAGCAGTTTAACCTGGACTGAAGCTTTCTTT
CDR3: CASSLTWTEAFF

D: -
J: TRBJ2-2
size: -
V: TRBV30
DNA: TGTGCCTGGAGGAGGGACTCTGCGAACACCGGGGAGCTGTTTTTT
CDR3: CAWRRDSANTGELFF

D: TRBD1
J: TRBJ1-5
size: -
V: TRBV4-1
DNA: TGCGCCAGCAGCCAAGAGACAGGGTCTAATCAGCCCCAGCATTTT
CDR3: CASSQETGSNQPQHF

D: -
J: TRBJ1-1
size: -
V: TRBV7-3
DNA: TGTGCCAGCAGCCCCGGGGGGGACACTGAAGCTTTCTTT
CDR3: CASSPGGDTEAFF

D: -
J: TRBJ2-3
size: -
V: TRBV5-1
DNA: TGCGCCAGCAGCTTGGGCCGCACAGGGTTGTTAGATACGCAGTATTTT
CDR3: CASSLGRTGLLDTQYF

D: -
J: TRBJ1-1
size: -
V: TRBV7-2
DNA: TGTGCCAGCAGAGGTCGACGGGGGGACACTGAAGCTTTCTTT
CDR3: CASRGRRGDTEAFF

D: -
J: TRBJ2-5
size: -
V: TRBV9
DNA: TGTGCCAGCAGCATAAGACAGGATCCTCAAGAGACCCAGTACTTC
CDR3: CASSIRQDPQETQYF

D: -
J: TRBJ1-5
size: -
V: TRBV4-3
DNA: TGCGCCAGCAGCCAAGATTGGGGTCATAGCAATCAGCCCCAGCATTTT
CDR3: CASSQDWGHSNQPQHF

D: TRBD2
J: TRBJ2-1
size: -
V: TRBV7-9
DNA: TGTGCCAGCAGCTTAGTAGGCCTAGCGGGGGGGTACAATGAGCAGTTCTTC
CDR3: CASSLVGLAGGYNEQFF

D: TRBD2
J: TRBJ2-3
size: -
V: TRBV6-5
DNA: TGTGCCAGCAACGGGGGGAGTACAGATACGCAGTATTTT
CDR3: CASNGGSTDTQYF

D: -
J: TRBJ2-3
size: -
V: TRBV6-6
DNA: TGTGCCAGCAGTTACCCTAAGAACCTGGCAGATACGCAGTATTTT
CDR3: CASSYPKNLADTQYF

D: -
J: TRBJ2-7
size: -
V: TRBV7-8
DNA: TGTGCCAGCAGCCCTAGCTACGAGCAGTACTTC
CDR3: CASSPSYEQYF

D: -
J: TRBJ2-7
size: -
V: TRBV27
DNA: TGTGCCACCTCAACCTCATACGAGCAGTACTTC
CDR3: CATSTSYEQYF

D: -
J: TRBJ1-4
size: -
V: TRBV19
DNA: TGTGCCAGTATTGCGCCAAGAGGGTCTAGAGAAAAACTGTTTTTT
CDR3: CASIAPRGSREKLFF

D: -
J: TRBJ1-3
size: few
V: TRBV7-9
DNA: TGTGCCAGCAGTTTGGGTGGAAACACCATATATTTT
CDR3: CASSLGGNTIYF

D: -
J: TRBJ1-1
size: -
V: TRBV28
DNA: TGTGCCAGCAGACGGACAAAACCCATAATGAACACTGAAGCTTTCTTT
CDR3: CASRRTKPIMNTEAFF

D: -
J: TRBJ2-3
size: -
V: TRBV7-8
DNA: TGTGCCAGCAGCTTAATTGGTACGGGCCGAACAGATACGCAGTATTTT
CDR3: CASSLIGTGRTDTQYF

D: TRBD1
J: TRBJ1-1
size: -
V: TRBV6-1
DNA: TGTGCCAGCAGCGGACAGGGGATGAACACTGAAGCTTTCTTT
CDR3: CASSGQGMNTEAFF

D: TRBD1
J: TRBJ1-2
size: -
V: TRBV29-1
DNA: TGCAGCGCCGACAGGGAAGGTGGTTATGGCTACACCTTC
CDR3: CSADREGGYGYTF

D: -
J: TRBJ1-3
size: -
V: TRBV14
DNA: TGTGCCAGCAGCCAAGTCCAGAGAAGAAACACCATATATTTT
CDR3: CASSQVQRRNTIYF

D: -
J: TRBJ1-2
size: -
V: TRBV7-2
DNA: TGTGCCAGCAGCTGGGGAGCGAGTAGGAACTATGGCTACACCTTC
CDR3: CASSWGASRNYGYTF

D: TRBD1
J: TRBJ1-5
size: -
V: TRBV10-2
DNA: TGCGCCAGCAGTAGGGCCGGACAGGGCAATCAGCCCCAGCATTTT
CDR3: CASSRAGQGNQPQHF

D: -
J: TRBJ1-5
size: -
V: TRBV5-1
DNA: TGCGCCAGCAGCCGAGCCCCCCGGGACGGTAGCAATCAGCCCCAGCATTTT
CDR3: CASSRAPRDGSNQPQHF

D: -
J: TRBJ2-1
size: few
V: TRBV4-3
DNA: TGCGCCAGCAGCCAAGAGTGGCGCAGGGACCATGAGCAGTTCTTC
CDR3: CASSQEWRRDHEQFF

D: TRBD1
J: TRBJ2-3
size: -
V: TRBV6-5
DNA: TGTGCCAGCAGTTACGCCCGGGACAGGGAGGATACGCAGTATTTT
CDR3: CASSYARDREDTQYF